This note documents a single TCR beta chain sequence. The entry originates in a study of blood T cell repertoires in COVID-19. The germline V gene has CDR1 SNHLY and CDR2 FYNNEI. There are 16 residues in the CDR3. Trimming pared 6 bases from V and 2 bases from J, leaving 17 bases between. This table comes from immunoSEQ multiplex PCR, and its TCRdb copy is limited to in-frame clones, with some not included. The top ten clones hold approximately 4% of a sample with fewer than 90,000 clones, approximately 71% of them seen once. The V gene is TRBV2, the J gene TRBJ1-5, with a possible D match to TRBD1 (6 bases). Sequencing was carried out using peripheral blood. The source is a woman aged 50 to 60 with acute or convalescent COVID-19. The DNA of the CDR3 is TGTGCCAGCAGAACACAGGGAAAGTCTGGCAATCAGCCCCAGCATTTT. Translating gives CASRTQGKSGNQPQHF.